These 6 T cell receptor beta chains share one sample of origin, sequenced in a study of T-cell memory formation after mild COVID-19. TCRdb reprocessed the 5' RACE reads via MiXCR and lists one record per CDR3 protein. The sample holds 580,000 or so distinct CDR3 sequences, about 18% seen once. What was sequenced was PBMCs or a T cell subset sorted from them (not recorded which). Receptors originate from an adult woman who had mild COVID-19 (a few samples of this study predate the infection). Cell type and time point are not known.

This clonotype was found a few times. The chain combines TRBV9 with TRBJ2-2, with 8 bases fitting TRBD1. The CDR3 covers 16 residues. The germline V gene encodes CDR1 SGDLS and CDR2 YYNGEE. The ends lost 3 bases at V and 4 bases at J; junction bases unmatched: 8. The CDR3 sequence: CASSGSRDRTTGELFF. CDR3 nucleotide sequence: TGTGCCAGCAGCGGATCCCGGGACAGGACCACCGGGGAGCTGTTTTTT.

This chain links TRBV14 with TRBJ2-3, with unresolved D. The CDR3 is 13 residues long. Trimming left V 3 bases short and J 3 bases short, with 7 bases between. Germline V CDR1 and CDR2: SGHDN, FVKESK. The CDR3 is CASSQIVTDTQYF. The CDR3 DNA follows: TGTGCCAGCAGCCAGATCGTAACAGATACGCAGTATTTT.

The chain couples TRBV7-3 to TRBJ2-1; either TRBD1 or TRBD2 may supply D (6 bases each). The CDR3 length is 16 residues. Between the trimmed V and J ends, which lost 6 bases and 6 bases, there was a span of 21 bases. Germline loops: CDR1 SGHTA, CDR2 FQGTGA. The CDR3 DNA follows: TGTGCCAGCAGTTTCGGGACAACTGGAGGGGGCAATGAGCAGTTCTTC. This translates into CASSFGTTGGGNEQFF.

This clonotype was seen a handful of times. The gene calls are TRBV2 and TRBJ2-5; 7 positions match TRBD1. Germline CDR1 SNHLY, CDR2 FYNNEI. The J segment lost 7 bases and the V segment lost 4 bases, leaving 9 bases of the junction unmatched. The CDR3 covers 14 residues. The CDR3 region has the DNA TGTGCCAGCAGTGCCGGGACAGCCTTTGGGACCCAGTACTTC. Amino acids: CASSAGTAFGTQYF.

This clonotype was counted only a few times. The V and J genes are TRBV10-2 and TRBJ2-7; TRBD1 matches 9 bases. J gave up 4 bases and V 8 bases, and 12 bases lay outside the gene matches. Germline V gene lookup returns CDR1 WSHSY and CDR2 SAAADI. CDR3 length equals 15 residues. For the CDR3, the DNA is TGCGCCAGCTTCCATCCCGGGACAGGGTCTTACGAGCAGTACTTC. It encodes CASFHPGTGSYEQYF.

Only a few counts were recorded for this clonotype. The rearrangement joins TRBV27 to TRBJ2-2; D tentatively reads TRBD1 or TRBD2 (6 bases each). CDR3 length: 15 residues. Trimming took off 5 bases at V and 2 bases at J, with 12 bases between the two ends. Germline CDR1 and CDR2: MNHEY and SMNVEV (reference sequence). Here the CDR3 DNA reads TGTGCCAGCAGTATCATGGGGGGCAACACCGGGGAGCTGTTTTTT. It codes for CASSIMGGNTGELFF.